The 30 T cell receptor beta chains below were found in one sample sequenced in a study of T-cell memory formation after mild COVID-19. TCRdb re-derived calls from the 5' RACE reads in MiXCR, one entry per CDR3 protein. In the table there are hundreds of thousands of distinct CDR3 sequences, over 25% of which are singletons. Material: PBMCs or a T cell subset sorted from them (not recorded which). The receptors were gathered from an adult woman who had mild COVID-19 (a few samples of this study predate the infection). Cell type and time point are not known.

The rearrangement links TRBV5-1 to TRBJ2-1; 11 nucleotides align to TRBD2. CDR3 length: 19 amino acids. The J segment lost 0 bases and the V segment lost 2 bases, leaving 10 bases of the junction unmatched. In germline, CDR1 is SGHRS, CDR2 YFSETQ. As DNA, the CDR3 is TGCGCCAGCAGCTTTCGTTCCCAAACTAGCGGGAGCTCCTACAATGAGCAGTTCTTC. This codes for CASSFRSQTSGSSYNEQFF.

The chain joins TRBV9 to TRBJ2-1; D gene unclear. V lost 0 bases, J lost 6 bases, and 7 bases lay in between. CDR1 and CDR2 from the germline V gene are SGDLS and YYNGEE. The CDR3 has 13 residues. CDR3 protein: CASSVGAANEQFF. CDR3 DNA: TGTGCCAGCAGCGTAGGGGCGGCCAATGAGCAGTTCTTC. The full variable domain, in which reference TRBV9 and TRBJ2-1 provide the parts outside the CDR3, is DSGVTQTPKHLITATGQRVTLRCSPRSGDLSVYWYQQSLDQGLQFLIQYYNGEERAKGNILERFSAQQFPDLHSELNLSSLELGDSALYFCASSVGAANEQFFGPGTRLTVL.

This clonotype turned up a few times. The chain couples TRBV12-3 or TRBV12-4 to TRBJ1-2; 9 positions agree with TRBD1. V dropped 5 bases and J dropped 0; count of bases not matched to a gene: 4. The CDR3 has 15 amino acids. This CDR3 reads CASSPGTGPNYGYTF. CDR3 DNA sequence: TGTGCCAGCAGTCCCGGGACAGGGCCTAACTATGGCTACACCTTC.

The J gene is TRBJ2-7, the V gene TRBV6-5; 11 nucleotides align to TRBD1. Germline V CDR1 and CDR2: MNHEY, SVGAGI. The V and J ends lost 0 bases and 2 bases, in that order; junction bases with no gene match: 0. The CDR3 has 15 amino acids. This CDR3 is CASSYSDRGPYEQYF. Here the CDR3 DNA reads TGTGCCAGCAGTTACTCGGACAGGGGGCCCTACGAGCAGTACTTC.

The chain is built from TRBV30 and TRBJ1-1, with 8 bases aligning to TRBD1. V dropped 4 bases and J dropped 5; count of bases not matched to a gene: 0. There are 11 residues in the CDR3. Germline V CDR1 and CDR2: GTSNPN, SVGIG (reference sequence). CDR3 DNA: TGTGCCTGGAACAGGGGGACTGAAGCTTTCTTT. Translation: CAWNRGTEAFF.

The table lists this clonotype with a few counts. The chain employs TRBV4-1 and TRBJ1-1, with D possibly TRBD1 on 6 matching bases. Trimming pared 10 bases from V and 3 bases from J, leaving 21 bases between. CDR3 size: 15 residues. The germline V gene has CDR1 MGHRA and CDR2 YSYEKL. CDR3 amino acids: CATGRGGREDTEAFF. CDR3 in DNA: TGCGCCACCGGAAGAGGGGGGCGCGAGGACACTGAAGCTTTCTTT.

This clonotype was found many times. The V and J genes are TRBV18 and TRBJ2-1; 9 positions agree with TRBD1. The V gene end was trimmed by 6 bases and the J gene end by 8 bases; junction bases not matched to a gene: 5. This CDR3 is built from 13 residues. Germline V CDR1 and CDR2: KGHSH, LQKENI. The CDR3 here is CASSRQGGDEQFF. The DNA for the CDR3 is TGTGCCAGCTCCAGACAGGGGGGCGATGAGCAGTTCTTC.

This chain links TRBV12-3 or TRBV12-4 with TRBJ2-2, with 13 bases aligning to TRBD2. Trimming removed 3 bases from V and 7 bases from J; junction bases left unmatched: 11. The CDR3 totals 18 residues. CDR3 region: CASSFGIGTSGEGGELFF. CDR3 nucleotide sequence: TGTGCCAGCAGTTTTGGGATTGGGACTAGCGGGGAGGGCGGGGAGCTGTTTTTT.

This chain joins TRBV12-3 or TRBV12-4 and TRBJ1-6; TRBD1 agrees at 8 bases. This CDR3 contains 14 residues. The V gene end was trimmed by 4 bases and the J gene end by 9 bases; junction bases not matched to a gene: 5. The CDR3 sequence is CASSSRQGSSPLHF. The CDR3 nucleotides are TGTGCCAGCAGTTCGAGACAGGGGAGTTCACCCCTCCACTTT.

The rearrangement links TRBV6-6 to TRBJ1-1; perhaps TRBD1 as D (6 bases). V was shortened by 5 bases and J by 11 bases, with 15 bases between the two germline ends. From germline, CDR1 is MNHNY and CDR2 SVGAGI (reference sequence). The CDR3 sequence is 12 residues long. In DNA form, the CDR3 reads TGTGCCAGCAGTCCTACAGGGAACAAGGCTTTCTTT. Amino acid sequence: CASSPTGNKAFF.

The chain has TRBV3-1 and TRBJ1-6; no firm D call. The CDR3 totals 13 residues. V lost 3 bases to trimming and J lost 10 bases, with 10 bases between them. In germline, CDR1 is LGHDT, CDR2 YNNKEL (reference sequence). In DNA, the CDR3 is TGTGCCAGCAGCCACACACAATGGTCACCCCTCCACTTT. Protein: CASSHTQWSPLHF.

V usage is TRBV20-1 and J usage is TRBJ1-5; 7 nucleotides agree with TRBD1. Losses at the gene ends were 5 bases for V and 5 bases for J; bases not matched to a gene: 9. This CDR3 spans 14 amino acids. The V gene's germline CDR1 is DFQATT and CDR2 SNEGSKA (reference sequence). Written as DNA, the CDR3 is TGCAGTGCTGCCCGGGACAGTATTTATCAGCCCCAGCATTTT. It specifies CSAARDSIYQPQHF.

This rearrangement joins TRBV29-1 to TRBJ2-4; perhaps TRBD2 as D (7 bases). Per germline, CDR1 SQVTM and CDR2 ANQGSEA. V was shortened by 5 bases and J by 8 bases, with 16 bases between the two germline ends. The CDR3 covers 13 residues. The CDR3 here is CSVRGGGMDIQYF. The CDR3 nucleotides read TGCAGCGTTCGAGGGGGGGGGATGGACATTCAGTACTTC.

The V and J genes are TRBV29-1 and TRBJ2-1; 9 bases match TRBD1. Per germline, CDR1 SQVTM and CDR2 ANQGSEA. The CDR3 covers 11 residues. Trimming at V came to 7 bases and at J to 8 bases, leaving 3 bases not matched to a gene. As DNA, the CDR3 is TGCAGCGCCGACAGGGGGGATGAGCAGTTCTTC. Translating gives CSADRGDEQFF.

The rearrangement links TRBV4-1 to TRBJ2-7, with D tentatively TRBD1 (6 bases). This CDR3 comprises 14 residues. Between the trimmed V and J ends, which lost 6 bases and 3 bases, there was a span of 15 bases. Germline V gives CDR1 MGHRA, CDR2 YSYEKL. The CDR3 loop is CASSEGRGGYEQYF. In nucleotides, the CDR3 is TGCGCCAGCAGTGAAGGCAGGGGCGGCTACGAGCAGTACTTC.

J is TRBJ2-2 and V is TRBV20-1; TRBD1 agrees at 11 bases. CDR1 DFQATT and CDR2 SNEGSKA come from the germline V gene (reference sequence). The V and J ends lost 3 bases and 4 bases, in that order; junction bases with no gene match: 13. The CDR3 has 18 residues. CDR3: CSARTPLGQGASTGELFF. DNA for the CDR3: TGCAGTGCTAGGACGCCCCTTGGACAGGGGGCGAGCACCGGGGAGCTGTTTTTT.

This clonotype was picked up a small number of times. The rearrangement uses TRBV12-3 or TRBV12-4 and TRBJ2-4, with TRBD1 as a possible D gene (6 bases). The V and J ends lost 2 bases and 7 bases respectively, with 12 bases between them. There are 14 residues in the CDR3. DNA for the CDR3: TGTGCCAGCAGTTTAAATGGGGGCAAGAACATTCAGTACTTC. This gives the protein CASSLNGGKNIQYF.

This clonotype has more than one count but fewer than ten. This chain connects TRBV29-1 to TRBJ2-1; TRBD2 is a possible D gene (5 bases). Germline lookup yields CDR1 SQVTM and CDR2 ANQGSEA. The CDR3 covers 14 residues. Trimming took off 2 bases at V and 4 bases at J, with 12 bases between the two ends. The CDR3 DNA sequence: TGCAGCGTTGAACAAGCGGCGGAATACAATGAGCAGTTCTTC. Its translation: CSVEQAAEYNEQFF.

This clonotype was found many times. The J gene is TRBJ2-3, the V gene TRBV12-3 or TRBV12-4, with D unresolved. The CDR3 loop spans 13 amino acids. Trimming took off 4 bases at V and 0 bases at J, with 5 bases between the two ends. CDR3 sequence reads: CASSSLSTDTQYF. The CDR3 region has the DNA TGTGCCAGCAGTTCGCTTAGCACAGATACGCAGTATTTT.

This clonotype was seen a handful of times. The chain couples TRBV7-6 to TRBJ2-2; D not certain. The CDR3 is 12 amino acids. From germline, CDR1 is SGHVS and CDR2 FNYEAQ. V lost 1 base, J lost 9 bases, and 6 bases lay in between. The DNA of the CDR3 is TGTGCCAGCAGCTTAGATTACCGGGAGCTGTTTTTT. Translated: CASSLDYRELFF.

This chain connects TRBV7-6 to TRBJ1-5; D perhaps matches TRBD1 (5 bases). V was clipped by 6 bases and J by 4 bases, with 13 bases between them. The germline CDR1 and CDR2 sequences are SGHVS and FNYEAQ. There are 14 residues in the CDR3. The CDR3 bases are TGTGCCAGCAGTTCCAGGGTCGGTAATCAGCCCCAGCATTTT. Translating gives CASSSRVGNQPQHF.

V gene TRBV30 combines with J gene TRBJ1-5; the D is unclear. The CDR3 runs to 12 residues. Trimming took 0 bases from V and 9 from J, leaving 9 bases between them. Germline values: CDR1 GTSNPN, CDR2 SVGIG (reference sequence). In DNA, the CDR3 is TGTGCCTGGAGTGTCGTCTCGGGGCCCCAGCATTTT. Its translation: CAWSVVSGPQHF.

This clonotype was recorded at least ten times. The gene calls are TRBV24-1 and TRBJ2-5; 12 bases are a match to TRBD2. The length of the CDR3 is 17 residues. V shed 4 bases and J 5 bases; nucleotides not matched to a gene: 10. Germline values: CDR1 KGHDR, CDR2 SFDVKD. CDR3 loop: CATSDSGLAGSAETQYF. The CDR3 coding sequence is TGTGCCACCAGTGACTCGGGACTAGCGGGTAGCGCGGAGACCCAGTACTTC.

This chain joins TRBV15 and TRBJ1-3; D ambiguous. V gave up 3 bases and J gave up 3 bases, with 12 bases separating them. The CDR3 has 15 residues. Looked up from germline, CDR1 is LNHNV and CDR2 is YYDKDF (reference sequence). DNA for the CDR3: TGTGCCACCAGCAGCGGACCGGCGGTTGGAAACACCATATATTTT. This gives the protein CATSSGPAVGNTIYF.

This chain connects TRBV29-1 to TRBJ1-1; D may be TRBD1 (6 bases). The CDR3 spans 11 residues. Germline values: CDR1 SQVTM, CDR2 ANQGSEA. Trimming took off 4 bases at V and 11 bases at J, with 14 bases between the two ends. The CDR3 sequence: CSVGWGPRAFF. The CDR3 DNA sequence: TGCAGCGTTGGGTGGGGGCCTAGGGCTTTCTTT.

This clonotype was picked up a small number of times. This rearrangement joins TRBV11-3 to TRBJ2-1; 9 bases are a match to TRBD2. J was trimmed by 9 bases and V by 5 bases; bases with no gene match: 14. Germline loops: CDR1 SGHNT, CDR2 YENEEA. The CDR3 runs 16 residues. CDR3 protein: CASSLQREDLIGEQFF. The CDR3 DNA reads TGTGCCAGCAGCCTGCAGCGGGAGGATCTGATCGGTGAGCAGTTCTTC.

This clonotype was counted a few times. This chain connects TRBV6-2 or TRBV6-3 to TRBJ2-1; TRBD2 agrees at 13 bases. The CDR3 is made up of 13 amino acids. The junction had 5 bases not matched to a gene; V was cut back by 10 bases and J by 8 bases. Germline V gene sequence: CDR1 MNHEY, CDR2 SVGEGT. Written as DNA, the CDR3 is TGTGCCACCACTAGCGGGGGGGCATATGAGCAGTTCTTC. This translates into CATTSGGAYEQFF.

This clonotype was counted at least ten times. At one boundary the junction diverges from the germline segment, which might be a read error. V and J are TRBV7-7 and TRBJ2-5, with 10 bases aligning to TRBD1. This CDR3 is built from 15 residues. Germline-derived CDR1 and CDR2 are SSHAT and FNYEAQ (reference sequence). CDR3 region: CASSLGQGRRETQYF. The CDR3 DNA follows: TGTGCTAGCAGCTTGGGACAGGGGCGCCGGGAGACCCAGTACTTC.

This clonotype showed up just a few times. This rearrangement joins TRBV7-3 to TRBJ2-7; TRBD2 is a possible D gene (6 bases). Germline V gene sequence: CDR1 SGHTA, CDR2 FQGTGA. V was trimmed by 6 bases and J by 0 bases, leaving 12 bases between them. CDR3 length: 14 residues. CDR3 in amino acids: CASRTSGSSYEQYF. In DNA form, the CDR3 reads TGTGCCAGCAGAACGAGCGGGTCCTCCTACGAGCAGTACTTC. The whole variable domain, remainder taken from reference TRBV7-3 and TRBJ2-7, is GAGVSQTPSNKVTEKGKYVELRCDPISGHTALYWYRQSLGQGPEFLIYFQGTGAADDSGLPNDRFFAVRPEGSVSTLKIQRTERGDSAVYLCASRTSGSSYEQYFGPGTRLTVT.

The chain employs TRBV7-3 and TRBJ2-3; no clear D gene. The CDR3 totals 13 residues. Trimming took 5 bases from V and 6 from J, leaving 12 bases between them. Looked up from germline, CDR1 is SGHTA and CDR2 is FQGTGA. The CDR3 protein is CASSRNLGDTQYF. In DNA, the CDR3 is TGTGCCAGCAGCCGGAACCTGGGGGATACGCAGTATTTT.